These 26 T cell receptor beta chains originate from one sample sequenced in a study of beta chain features in type 1 diabetes. The study reverse transcribed the entire isolated RNA, so it sequenced expressed TCRB transcripts. Repertoires were generated with immunoSEQ multiplex PCR, while TCRdb's copy carries only in-frame clones and drops some. The data contain some 120,000 clones, roughly 17% of them singletons. Findings and limits, study-wide: Shorter TCRB CDR3s, moderately but significantly so, were found in Type 1 diabetes patients in all four CD4+ subsets.

These receptors' antigens are unknown. The source material was central memory CD4+ T cells from blood. All receptors derive from a man between 18 and 29 years old with type 1 diabetes.

The rearrangement joins TRBV28 to TRBJ2-6; D unclear. Germline V gives CDR1 MDHEN, CDR2 SYDVKM. Trimming took 6 bases from V and 2 from J, leaving 8 bases between them. This CDR3 is 14 amino acids long. The CDR3 DNA reads TGTGCCAGCAGCGAACAAACTGGGGCCAACGTCCTGACTTTC. Translated, it gives CASSEQTGANVLTF.

This clone was detected only a few times. The V gene is TRBV27, the J gene TRBJ2-3; 12 bases are a match to TRBD2. Germline values: CDR1 MNHEY, CDR2 SMNVEV (reference sequence). This CDR3 contains 18 residues. Unmatched junction bases numbered 17, after V lost 8 bases and J lost 5 bases. The CDR3 sequence is CASLPAPGLAGRGDTQYF. CDR3 in DNA: TGTGCCAGCCTCCCCGCACCGGGACTAGCGGGCCGTGGAGATACGCAGTATTTT.

This clone was counted a few times. The chain recombines TRBV7-9 with TRBJ2-5, with a possible D match to TRBD2 (7 bases). The V and J ends lost 4 bases and 5 bases respectively, with 14 bases between them. Germline V gene data show CDR1 as SEHNR and CDR2 as FQNEAQ (reference sequence). The length of the CDR3 is 14 residues. CDR3 residues: CASSSKGGIETQYF. Written as DNA, the CDR3 is TGTGCCAGCAGCTCCAAGGGGGGGATCGAGACCCAGTACTTC.

V usage is TRBV2 and J usage is TRBJ2-5; tentative D call: TRBD2 (5 bases). V was trimmed by 7 bases and J by 0 bases, leaving 21 bases between them. CDR1 SNHLY and CDR2 FYNNEI come from the germline V gene. The CDR3 consists of 17 residues. Here the CDR3 DNA reads TGTGCCAGCACCCCTAATGTCGGACTCATATACCAAGAGACCCAGTACTTC. Its translation: CASTPNVGLIYQETQYF. The complete variable domain, with remaining parts taken from reference TRBV2 and TRBJ2-5, reads EPEVTQTPSHQVTQMGQEVILRCVPISNHLYFYWYRQILGQKVEFLVSFYNNEISEKSEIFDDQFSVERPDGSNFTLKIRSTKLEDSAMYFCASTPNVGLIYQETQYFGPGTRLLVL.

This clone was seen many times. The chain links TRBV10-1 to TRBJ2-7; 7 bases map to TRBD2. Germline V gives CDR1 WNHNN, CDR2 SYGVQD (reference sequence). CDR3 length: 14 residues. Germline trimming cut 3 bases from V and 2 bases from J; bases unmatched to any gene: 4. CDR3 amino acids: CASSEGSGPYEQYF. Here the CDR3 DNA reads TGCGCCAGCAGTGAAGGTAGCGGGCCCTACGAGCAGTACTTC.

This clone was counted only a few times. The rearrangement joins TRBV30 to TRBJ2-5; D assignment may be TRBD1 or TRBD2 (6 bases each). CDR3 length equals 15 residues. Germline V gene sequence: CDR1 GTSNPN, CDR2 SVGIG (reference sequence). Trimming shortened V by 1 base and J by 5 bases, and 17 bases separated the two germline ends. CDR3 sequence: CAWSAGQSRGETQYF. The CDR3 DNA follows: TGTGCCTGGAGTGCCGGACAGAGCCGGGGGGAGACCCAGTACTTC.

The V and J genes are TRBV7-8 and TRBJ1-3; maybe TRBD1 (5 bases). The CDR3 loop spans 14 amino acids. The V gene's germline CDR1 is SGHVS and CDR2 FQNEAQ. Trimming took off 0 bases at V and 3 bases at J, with 6 bases between the two ends. Written as DNA, the CDR3 is TGTGCCAGCAGCTTAGCCCAGGGTGGAAACACCATATATTTT. Translating gives CASSLAQGGNTIYF.

This clone has ten or more counts. The rearrangement joins TRBV6-7 to TRBJ2-7, with a tentative D call TRBD1 (6 bases). TRBV6-7 is assigned to the ORF class and has an uncertain function. V gave up 2 bases and J gave up 0 bases, with 17 bases separating them. CDR3 length: 17 residues. The CDR3 reads CASSYRLQGSSSYEQYF. CDR3 nucleotides: TGTGCCAGCAGTTACCGCCTACAGGGCTCAAGCTCCTACGAGCAGTACTTC.

This clone was detected only a few times. The rearrangement links TRBV29-1 to TRBJ1-5, with TRBD1 matching over 8 bases. The germline gives CDR1 SQVTM, CDR2 ANQGSEA. The CDR3 contains 13 residues. The V gene end was trimmed by 0 bases and the J gene end by 5 bases; junction bases not matched to a gene: 0. As DNA, the CDR3 is TGCAGCGTTGAAGAACAGGGGGATCAGCCCCAGCATTTT. Its translation is CSVEEQGDQPQHF.

At least ten counts were recorded for this clone. V is TRBV7-9 and J is TRBJ1-2, with 7 bases aligning to TRBD1. This CDR3 has 12 amino acids. Germline assignment: CDR1 SEHNR and CDR2 FQNEAQ (reference sequence). Trimming cost V 5 bases and J 6 bases; bases outside gene matches: 3. In DNA form, the CDR3 reads TGTGCCAGCAGCGTACAGGGGAATGGCTACACCTTC. This translates into CASSVQGNGYTF.

This clone was counted only a few times. Other DNA sequences from this sample encode an identical CDR3 as well. The J gene is TRBJ2-3, the V gene TRBV4-1; 7 positions agree with TRBD2. Germline V lookup: CDR1 MGHRA, CDR2 YSYEKL. The CDR3 loop spans 17 amino acids. Germline trimming cut 1 base from V and 3 bases from J; bases unmatched to any gene: 10. In DNA, the CDR3 is TGCGCCAGCAGCCAAGTCGCGGGGTTCGGGGGGACAGATACGCAGTATTTT. It translates to CASSQVAGFGGTDTQYF.

This clone was seen a handful of times. The rearrangement links TRBV7-2 to TRBJ1-2; no firm D call. Trimming cost V 1 base and J 0 bases, with 15 bases left between them. CDR1 and CDR2 (germline): SGHTA, FQGNSA. This CDR3 comprises 17 residues. CDR3 nucleotide sequence: TGTGCCAGCAGCTTAGGCCCGAGCACAACAGCTAACTATGGCTACACCTTC. Translated, it gives CASSLGPSTTANYGYTF. The full variable domain, with the rest looked up from reference TRBV7-2 and TRBJ1-2, is GAGVSQSPSNKVTEKGKDVELRCDPISGHTALYWYRQSLGQGLEFLIYFQGNSAPDKSGLPSDRFSAERTGGSVSTLTIQRTQQEDSAVYLCASSLGPSTTANYGYTFGSGTRLTVV.

This chain joins TRBV28 and TRBJ2-7, with 10 bases aligning to TRBD1. V shed 7 bases, J shed 4 bases, and the junction held 4 bases outside the gene matches. This CDR3 is 13 amino acids long. From germline, CDR1 is MDHEN and CDR2 SYDVKM. This chain's CDR3 is CASTPGQGYEQYF. CDR3 DNA sequence: TGTGCCAGCACTCCGGGACAGGGGTACGAGCAGTACTTC.

With regard to this clone: A read error may be the cause here, since a much bigger clone is one base away. This sample also contains other DNA sequences that code for the same CDR3. This chain joins TRBV2 and TRBJ2-7; D is uncertain. With 2 bases removed from V and 6 bases from J, the gap between germline ends came to 8 bases. Germline CDR1 reads SNHLY; CDR2 reads FYNNEI. This CDR3 is built from 12 residues. The CDR3 loop is CASSEFGPEQYF. In DNA form, the CDR3 reads TGTGCCAGCAGTGAATTCGGGCCCGAGCAGTACTTC.

This clone came up a few times. CDR3 in amino acids: CASSRSRAGESYEQYF. CDR3 sequence (DNA): TGCGCCAGCAGCCGATCAAGAGCGGGAGAATCCTACGAGCAGTACTTC. The chain employs TRBV4-1 and TRBJ2-7; TRBD2 aligns across 8 bases. Germline V gene sequence: CDR1 MGHRA, CDR2 YSYEKL. The ends lost 4 bases at V and 1 base at J; junction bases unmatched: 9. The CDR3 is 16 residues long.

The rearrangement joins TRBV27 to TRBJ1-1; no clear D gene. CDR1 and CDR2 (germline): MNHEY, SMNVEV (reference sequence). CDR3 length: 13 residues. CDR3 residues: CVIVGRMNTEAFF. The CDR3 DNA follows: TGTGTCATCGTCGGGCGGATGAACACTGAAGCTTTCTTT.

This clone was counted a few times. The chain joins TRBV4-3 to TRBJ1-5; D not resolved. Trimming left V 0 bases short and J 2 bases short, with 8 bases between. This CDR3 has 15 amino acids. Germline V gives CDR1 LGHNA, CDR2 YSLEER. This CDR3 reads CASSQEAARNQPQHF. The CDR3 DNA reads TGCGCCAGCAGCCAAGAAGCAGCCCGCAATCAGCCCCAGCATTTT.

The CDR3 nucleotides are TGTGCCAGCAGCTTAGCTGCAGGACTCTTCAATGAGCAGTTCTTC. As protein: CASSLAAGLFNEQFF. The gene calls are TRBV7-2 and TRBJ2-1, with D perhaps TRBD2 (5 bases). Trimming left V 0 bases short and J 6 bases short, with 12 bases between. There are 15 residues in the CDR3. Germline V gene lookup returns CDR1 SGHTA and CDR2 FQGNSA.

This clone has a handful of counts. The J gene is TRBJ2-1, the V gene TRBV2, with a possible D match to TRBD2 (5 bases). The CDR3 runs 12 residues. CDR1 SNHLY and CDR2 FYNNEI come from the germline V gene. Trimming took off 3 bases at V and 15 bases at J, with 15 bases between the two ends. CDR3 DNA: TGTGCCAGCAGTGAGTCTACCCGTCGGGGGTTCTTC. It codes for CASSESTRRGFF.

This clone showed up just a few times. The chain combines TRBV6-5 with TRBJ1-6, with 9 bases fitting TRBD1. CDR1 is MNHEY, CDR2 SVGAGI, per germline. CDR3 length: 14 amino acids. The V segment lost 5 bases and the J segment 9 bases; nucleotides outside the gene matches: 5. The CDR3 spells CASSAGTGSSPLHF. As DNA, the CDR3 is TGTGCCAGCAGTGCCGGGACAGGGAGTTCACCCCTCCACTTT.

This clone was observed a few times. The chain has TRBV18 and TRBJ2-1; D might be TRBD1 (6 bases). V lost 5 bases and J 9 bases, leaving 11 bases between the germline ends. The germline V gene encodes CDR1 KGHSH and CDR2 LQKENI. The CDR3 length is 12 residues. The CDR3 nucleotides are TGTGCCAGCTCATCCCAAGGGGGTGAGCAGTTCTTC. Protein: CASSSQGGEQFF.

This clone was observed many times. Other nucleotide sequences from this sample produce the same CDR3. The chain couples TRBV30 to TRBJ1-6; D gene unclear. V lost 8 bases and J 5 bases, leaving 13 bases between the germline ends. Germline V gene data show CDR1 as GTSNPN and CDR2 as SVGIG (reference sequence). The CDR3 is made up of 13 amino acids. CDR3 sequence reads: CAGRTGNNSPLHF. CDR3 DNA: TGTGCCGGAAGGACGGGAAATAATTCACCCCTCCACTTT.

The chain recombines TRBV4-1 with TRBJ2-5; 7 nucleotides match TRBD1. This CDR3 is built from 16 residues. CDR1 and CDR2 from the germline V gene are MGHRA and YSYEKL. Trimming took 4 bases from V and 5 from J; bases not matched to a gene: 13. CDR3 in DNA: TGCGCCAGCAGCCCGAATCCATCCGGGACAGACGAGACCCAGTACTTC. Translation: CASSPNPSGTDETQYF.

V is TRBV9 and J is TRBJ2-7, with D tentatively TRBD1 (7 bases). The CDR3 extends over 13 amino acids. Germline CDR1 SGDLS, CDR2 YYNGEE. The V end was cut by 6 bases, the J end by 6 bases, with 16 bases between. CDR3: CASNLGGGPEQYF. CDR3 nucleotide sequence: TGTGCCAGCAACCTCGGAGGGGGCCCCGAGCAGTACTTC.

V is TRBV7-2 and J is TRBJ1-1, with D possibly matching TRBD1 (5 bases). V lost 2 bases, J lost 2 bases, and 12 bases lay in between. From germline, CDR1 is SGHTA and CDR2 FQGNSA. This CDR3 has 15 residues. This CDR3 reads CASSLLVGLNTEAFF. Here the CDR3 DNA reads TGTGCCAGCAGCTTATTGGTGGGGCTCAACACTGAAGCTTTCTTT.

A few counts support this clone. Other DNA variants within this sample encode the same CDR3. The CDR3, as DNA: TGTGCCAGCAGTTTTTCTCGAGATACGCAGTATTTT. It yields the protein CASSFSRDTQYF. The chain has TRBV28 and TRBJ2-3; D unclear. Trimming took off 3 bases at V and 5 bases at J, with 6 bases between the two ends. CDR1 MDHEN and CDR2 SYDVKM come from the germline V gene. There are 12 residues in the CDR3.